These 25 T cell receptor beta chains came from one sample sequenced in a study of T cell changes during pregnancy in multiple sclerosis (dated by TCRdb to the late 2010s). The library was generated by the immunoSEQ multiplex PCR assay. The table comes from immuneACCESS by way of TCRdb, which keeps in-frame sequences with V and J called. Part of the clones is missing from these tables; in studies checked, under half for an unresolved V gene and the rest for unknown reasons. The sample has 45,000 to 70,000 clones on record, approximately 90% of them singletons. About 0.64% of the sample is held by the ten biggest clonotypes. The material sequenced was CD4+ T cells from peripheral blood mononuclear cells, taken after pregnancy. Receptor source: a female donor with multiple sclerosis, enrolled in a pregnancy study.

This chain uses TRBV4-3 with TRBJ2-2; 15 nucleotides match TRBD2. This CDR3 contains 17 residues. Germline V gene sequence: CDR1 LGHNA, CDR2 YSLEER. V was pared by 6 bases and J by 1 base, with 3 bases of the junction left unmatched. CDR3 region: CASSRTSGGGNTGELFF. The CDR3 DNA sequence: TGCGCCAGCAGTCGGACTAGCGGGGGGGGGAACACCGGGGAGCTGTTTTTT.

The chain employs TRBV4-2 and TRBJ2-3; TRBD2 aligns across 12 bases. This CDR3 region has 19 residues. Germline values: CDR1 LGHNA, CDR2 YNFKEQ. V shed 0 bases and J 5 bases; nucleotides not matched to a gene: 12. CDR3 DNA sequence: TGTGCCAGCAGCCAAGACCCCACCCCGACTAGCGGGGGTGGAGATACGCAGTATTTT. It encodes CASSQDPTPTSGGGDTQYF.

V and J are TRBV9 and TRBJ2-3; D gene ambiguous. The CDR3 has 13 residues. The V gene's germline CDR1 is SGDLS and CDR2 YYNGEE. Deletions cut 1 base from V and 9 bases from J, with 12 bases between. CDR3 residues: CASSVILESTQYF. As DNA, the CDR3 is TGTGCCAGCAGCGTAATACTGGAGTCGACGCAGTATTTT.

The chain joins TRBV7-2 to TRBJ1-1; D gene uncertain. CDR1 and CDR2 from the germline V gene are SGHTA and FQGNSA. The CDR3 runs 12 residues. V gave up 5 bases and J gave up 9 bases, with 13 bases separating them. CDR3 DNA sequence: TGTGCCAGCAGCCATGAGGGAACTCAAGCTTTCTTT. It yields the protein CASSHEGTQAFF. Supplemented by reference TRBV7-2 and TRBJ1-1, the full variable domain reads GAGVSQSPSNKVTEKGKDVELRCDPISGHTALYWYRQSLGQGLEFLIYFQGNSAPDKSGLPSDRFSAERTGGSVSTLTIQRTQQEDSAVYLCASSHEGTQAFFGQGTRLTVV.

The V and J genes are TRBV5-4 and TRBJ1-1; D not resolved. This CDR3 contains 10 residues. V was trimmed by 4 bases and J by 10 bases, leaving 8 bases between them. Looked up from germline, CDR1 is SGHNT and CDR2 is YYREEE (reference sequence). The CDR3 nucleotides read TGTGCCAGCAGCCACAATGGAGCTTTCTTT. Translating it yields CASSHNGAFF.

V usage is TRBV5-1 and J usage is TRBJ2-1; TRBD1 aligns across 9 bases. CDR1 is SGHRS and CDR2 is YFSETQ in the germline V gene. The CDR3 covers 13 residues. Trimming at V came to 1 base and at J to 10 bases, leaving 3 bases not matched to a gene. In DNA, the CDR3 is TGCGCCAGCAGCTTGTTAGGGACAGGGGAGCAGTTCTTC. Protein product: CASSLLGTGEQFF. Full variable domain (missing parts from reference TRBV5-1 and TRBJ2-1): KAGVTQTPRYLIKTRGQQVTLSCSPISGHRSVSWYQQTPGQGLQFLFEYFSETQRNKGNFPGRFSGRQFSNSRSEMNVSTLELGDSALYLCASSLLGTGEQFFGPGTRLTVL.

The chain recombines TRBV11-2 with TRBJ1-6; a possible D gene is TRBD1 (6 bases). Germline CDR1 is SGHAT and CDR2 is FQNNGV. Trimming took 7 bases from V and 6 from J, leaving 13 bases between them. The CDR3 is 14 amino acids. The CDR3 nucleotides are TGTGCCAGCACCCTAGGGGGAGTTAATTCACCCCTCCACTTT. As protein: CASTLGGVNSPLHF.

The chain links TRBV29-1 to TRBJ1-3; the D is unclear. This CDR3 is built from 12 residues. V was cut by 2 bases and J by 1 base, with 3 bases left in between. CDR1 and CDR2 from the germline V gene are SQVTM and ANQGSEA. Here the CDR3 DNA reads TGCAGCGTTGAACCGTCTGGAAACACCATATATTTT. It is translated as CSVEPSGNTIYF.

The chain combines TRBV6-5 with TRBJ1-6; D is possibly TRBD1 (5 bases). The germline V gene encodes CDR1 MNHEY and CDR2 SVGAGI. V lost 0 bases, J lost 9 bases, and 9 bases lay in between. The CDR3 sequence is 14 residues long. CDR3 DNA: TGTGCCAGCAGTTACTCTTGGGGCGCTTCACCCCTCCACTTT. It specifies CASSYSWGASPLHF.

The chain couples TRBV7-2 to TRBJ2-7; no clear D gene. Deletions cut 4 bases from V and 6 bases from J, with 10 bases between. CDR1 and CDR2 (germline): SGHTA, FQGNSA. The CDR3 runs to 12 residues. CDR3 loop: CASSSWLGEQYF. For the CDR3, the DNA is TGTGCCAGCAGCTCCTGGCTAGGCGAGCAGTACTTC.

J is TRBJ2-1 and V is TRBV7-2; D is unresolved. Germline CDR1 is SGHTA and CDR2 is FQGNSA. CDR3 length equals 13 residues. V was trimmed by 4 bases and J by 5 bases, leaving 9 bases between them. The CDR3 here is CASSYAENNEQFF. For the CDR3, the DNA is TGTGCCAGCAGCTATGCGGAGAACAATGAGCAGTTCTTC.

The chain uses TRBV18 and TRBJ1-3; no reliable D call. V gave up 2 bases and J gave up 3 bases, with 14 bases separating them. Germline-derived CDR1 and CDR2 are KGHSH and LQKENI. The CDR3 length is 16 residues. The CDR3 bases are TGTGCCAGCTCACCAGGCAGTCCCGGGAATGGAAACACCATATATTTT. Its protein is CASSPGSPGNGNTIYF.

The J gene is TRBJ2-7, the V gene TRBV5-4; 8 bases match TRBD2. The CDR3 runs 16 residues. J was trimmed by 0 bases and V by 5 bases; bases with no gene match: 10. Germline CDR1 and CDR2: SGHNT and YYREEE (reference sequence). This CDR3 reads CASRQSSGGASYEQYF. The CDR3, as DNA: TGTGCCAGCAGACAATCGAGCGGGGGTGCCTCCTACGAGCAGTACTTC.

The chain has TRBV4-1 and TRBJ2-3; 12 bases align to TRBD2. The germline CDR1 and CDR2 sequences are MGHRA and YSYEKL. The V segment lost 0 bases and the J segment 1 base; nucleotides outside the gene matches: 11. This CDR3 region has 20 residues. In DNA, the CDR3 is TGCGCCAGCAGCCAAGATGGGGATTCTAGCGGGGGGGGTGGCACAGATACGCAGTATTTT. Translated, it gives CASSQDGDSSGGGGTDTQYF.

The gene calls are TRBV19 and TRBJ1-1; D may be TRBD1 (5 bases). The CDR3 has 14 residues. CDR1 and CDR2 (germline): LNHDA, SQIVND (reference sequence). V was clipped by 2 bases and J by 0 bases, with 7 bases between them. The CDR3 bases are TGTGCCAGTAGTATAAGGGGAATGAACACTGAAGCTTTCTTT. Translating it yields CASSIRGMNTEAFF.

The CDR3 loop reads CASSSGALNTEAFF. The CDR3 nucleotides are TGTGCCAGCAGCTCAGGGGCTCTGAACACTGAAGCTTTCTTT. This chain connects TRBV5-4 to TRBJ1-1; D possibly corresponds to TRBD1 (6 bases). This CDR3 region has 14 residues. From germline, CDR1 is SGHNT and CDR2 YYREEE (reference sequence). The V end lost 3 bases, the J end lost 0 bases, and 9 bases lay between the germline ends.

This sequence joins TRBV9 and TRBJ1-6, with a tentative D call TRBD1 (6 bases). CDR3 length equals 13 residues. The germline V and J ends were trimmed by 3 bases and 11 bases, with 12 bases remaining between them. The V gene's germline CDR1 is SGDLS and CDR2 YYNGEE. The CDR3 protein is CASSARTETPLHF. As DNA, the CDR3 is TGTGCCAGCAGCGCGCGGACAGAGACACCCCTCCACTTT.

This chain joins TRBV4-1 and TRBJ2-3; 8 positions match TRBD1. J lost 2 bases, V lost 2 bases, and 9 bases had no gene match. The germline CDR1 and CDR2 sequences are MGHRA and YSYEKL. The CDR3 has 17 amino acids. Here the CDR3 reads CASSQWGAGQATDTQYF. CDR3 in DNA: TGCGCCAGCAGCCAATGGGGGGCGGGACAGGCCACAGATACGCAGTATTTT.

V and J are TRBV13 and TRBJ1-4, with 7 bases identical to TRBD1. The CDR3 has 14 amino acids. Germline CDR1 reads PRHDT; CDR2 reads FYEKMQ (reference sequence). V gave up 4 bases and J gave up 8 bases; unmatched junction bases: 7. The CDR3 loop reads CASSSTGMEEKLFF. CDR3 bases: TGTGCCAGCAGCTCGACAGGGATGGAGGAAAAACTGTTTTTT.

The chain links TRBV18 to TRBJ1-1, with 8 bases aligning to TRBD1. Germline V gene lookup returns CDR1 KGHSH and CDR2 LQKENI. The CDR3 totals 13 residues. The J segment lost 3 bases and the V segment lost 3 bases, leaving 0 bases of the junction unmatched. CDR3 in DNA: TGTGCCAGCTCACCGACAGGGGACACTGAAGCTTTCTTT. Translation gives CASSPTGDTEAFF.

The chain couples TRBV5-1 to TRBJ1-1; 11 nucleotides line up with TRBD1. From germline, CDR1 is SGHRS and CDR2 YFSETQ. This CDR3 spans 15 amino acids. V was clipped by 3 bases and J by 2 bases; unmatched bases: 3. Here the CDR3 DNA reads TGCGCCAGCAGCTCGGACAGGGGGCGAAACACTGAAGCTTTCTTT. This encodes CASSSDRGRNTEAFF.

This chain connects TRBV4-2 to TRBJ1-5, with a possible D match to TRBD1 (5 bases). Germline V lookup: CDR1 LGHNA, CDR2 YNFKEQ. This CDR3 has 18 amino acids. The V and J ends lost 4 bases and 0 bases respectively, with 19 bases between them. The CDR3 protein is CASSPSSPGGNSNQPQHF. CDR3 sequence (DNA): TGTGCCAGCAGCCCCTCATCTCCCGGGGGGAATAGCAATCAGCCCCAGCATTTT.

The rearrangement links TRBV6-5 to TRBJ1-6, with 8 nucleotides matching TRBD1. The CDR3 runs to 14 residues. The trim removed 4 bases at V and 10 bases at J, leaving 6 bases unmatched. In germline, CDR1 is MNHEY, CDR2 SVGAGI. In DNA, the CDR3 is TGTGCCAGCAGTTTCCGGACAGGGTACTCACCCCTCCACTTT. The encoded protein is CASSFRTGYSPLHF.

The V and J genes are TRBV6-5 and TRBJ1-2; maybe TRBD1 (5 bases). V was shortened by 7 bases and J by 2 bases, with 5 bases between the two germline ends. The CDR3 has 11 residues. Per the germline V gene, CDR1 is MNHEY and CDR2 is SVGAGI. CDR3 residues: CASTGNYGYTF. The CDR3 nucleotides read TGTGCCAGCACAGGGAACTATGGCTACACCTTC.

The rearrangement links TRBV30 to TRBJ1-5; TRBD1 agrees at 7 bases. Looked up from germline, CDR1 is GTSNPN and CDR2 is SVGIG (reference sequence). The CDR3 has 13 residues. The ends lost 0 bases at V and 5 bases at J; junction bases unmatched: 1. The CDR3 nucleotides are TGTGCCTGGAGTGTGCAGGGGGATCAGCCCCAGCATTTT. Translation gives CAWSVQGDQPQHF.